This is a list of T cell receptor beta chains from one sample in a study of blood T cell repertoires in COVID-19. Assay used: immunoSEQ multiplex PCR; TCRdb lists only in-frame clones, some missing. The data show about 190,000 clones, about 88% seen once. Material for sequencing was peripheral blood. The receptor source for this set is a woman aged 40 to 50 who had recovered from COVID-19. Both conserved end residues are part of each CDR3. Each record gives: D gene, V gene, J gene, clone size, CDR3 DNA, CDR3 protein. The D gene is left open where the match is weak. Some rows have no size entry. The others give once, few or many, or a class for an expanded clone.

D: TRBD2; V: TRBV7-9; J: TRBJ2-3; size: NA; DNA: TGTGCCAGCAGCCCAGGACTAGATACAGATACGCAGTATTTT; CDR3: CASSPGLDTDTQYF
D: TRBD1; V: TRBV19; J: TRBJ1-2; size: once; DNA: TGTGCCAGTAGTCCCGGGACAGGGGTAGGTAGCTATGGCTACACCTTC; CDR3: CASSPGTGVGSYGYTF
D: NA; V: TRBV6-5; J: TRBJ2-2; size: few; DNA: TGTGCCAGCAGTTACTCGAGGGCCACCGGGGAGCTGTTTTTT; CDR3: CASSYSRATGELFF
D: NA; V: TRBV19; J: TRBJ2-4; size: NA; DNA: TGTGCCAGTAGTATCAGGAATTCCCCCTCAAGGGCCAAAAACATTCAGTACTTC; CDR3: CASSIRNSPSRAKNIQYF
D: NA; V: TRBV5-6; J: TRBJ1-5; size: NA; DNA: TGTGCCAGCAGCTTCGGACAGAGCAATCAGCCCCAGCATTTT; CDR3: CASSFGQSNQPQHF
D: TRBD1; V: TRBV27; J: TRBJ2-6; size: NA; DNA: TGTGCCAGCAGATGGGACAGCTCTGGGGCCAACGTCCTGACTTTC; CDR3: CASRWDSSGANVLTF
D: NA; V: TRBV24-1; J: TRBJ2-1; size: NA; DNA: TGTGCCACCAGTGATTTGTTGCGGGATGGGTACAATGAGCAGTTCTTC; CDR3: CATSDLLRDGYNEQFF
D: TRBD2; V: TRBV18; J: TRBJ2-7; size: NA; DNA: TGTGCCAGCTCACCAAGACTAGCGGGAAACTCCTACGAGCAGTACTTC; CDR3: CASSPRLAGNSYEQYF
D: TRBD2; V: TRBV5-8; J: TRBJ2-1; size: NA; DNA: TGTGCCAGCAGCTGGGGACTAGCTGATGAGCAGTTCTTC; CDR3: CASSWGLADEQFF
D: NA; V: TRBV27; J: TRBJ2-1; size: few; DNA: TGTGCCAGCAGTTTGGAGGGCAATGAGCAGTTCTTC; CDR3: CASSLEGNEQFF
D: NA; V: TRBV7-3; J: TRBJ1-1; size: NA; DNA: TGTGCCAGCAGCTTACCGGACACTGAAGCTTTCTTT; CDR3: CASSLPDTEAFF
D: NA; V: TRBV7-9; J: TRBJ2-7; size: NA; DNA: TGTGCCAGCAGCTTAGAGGGGTTCCACGAGCAGTACTTC; CDR3: CASSLEGFHEQYF